Listed below are T cell receptor beta chains from one sample, sequenced in a study of response to subunit inactivated influenza vaccine. TCRdb re-analysed the RT-PCR reads in MiXCR, keeping a single row per CDR3 protein. The profile shows some 640,000 distinct CDR3 sequences, approximately 15% of them singletons. The sample consisted of PBMCs from blood, taken around 14 days before vaccination. The receptors come from a man aged 50-59 years who received an inactivated influenza vaccine. The CDR3 runs from the conserved cysteine through the conserved F or W. A D gene is named only where the DNA matches it firmly. The listing skips clone size in some rows; elsewhere it reads once, few, many or a size class.

D: NA; J: TRBJ2-7; V: TRBV10-3; size: NA; DNA: TGTGCCATCAGTGAGAACGCAGACTACGAGCAGTACTTC; CDR3: CAISENADYEQYF
D: TRBD1; J: TRBJ2-2; V: TRBV9; size: NA; DNA: TGTGCCAGCAGCGATTCAGGGGGATTGGCCGGGGAGCTGTTTTTT; CDR3: CASSDSGGLAGELFF
D: NA; J: TRBJ2-3; V: TRBV10-3; size: many; DNA: TGTGCCATCAGTGATGGAGCCACAGATACGCAGTATTTT; CDR3: CAISDGATDTQYF
D: NA; J: TRBJ2-1; V: TRBV28; size: many; DNA: TGTGCCAGCAGTTTTGGAAACTCCTACAATGAGCAGTTCTTC; CDR3: CASSFGNSYNEQFF
D: NA; J: TRBJ2-1; V: TRBV5-1; size: many; DNA: TGCGCCAGCAGCTTCCGATCCTCGGGTGAGCAGTTCTTC; CDR3: CASSFRSSGEQFF
D: TRBD1; J: TRBJ1-4; V: TRBV4-3; size: NA; DNA: TGCGCCAGCAGCTCCGGGACAGGCGGTGAAAAACTGTTTTTT; CDR3: CASSSGTGGEKLFF
D: NA; J: TRBJ2-3; V: TRBV20-1; size: few; DNA: TGCAGTGCTAGCAAGGAGGATACGCAGTATTTT; CDR3: CSASKEDTQYF
D: TRBD2; J: TRBJ2-1; V: TRBV20-1; size: NA; DNA: TGCAGTGCTAGCCCAGTAGCGGGGAGCTCCTACAATGAGCAGTTCTTC; CDR3: CSASPVAGSSYNEQFF
D: NA; J: TRBJ2-3; V: TRBV29-1; size: many; DNA: TGCAGCGTTTCTCCTAGCACAGATACGCAGTATTTT; CDR3: CSVSPSTDTQYF
D: TRBD2; J: TRBJ2-4; V: TRBV5-1; size: many; DNA: TGCGCCAGCAGCTTGGCCTTAGCGGGAGCGGCCAGGAACATTCAGTACTTC; CDR3: CASSLALAGAARNIQYF
D: NA; J: TRBJ2-7; V: TRBV4-2; size: NA; DNA: TGTGCCAGCAGCCAACTTACTGGCAGGGGATTAGGGGAGCAGTACTTC; CDR3: CASSQLTGRGLGEQYF
D: TRBD2; J: TRBJ2-5; V: TRBV5-1; size: NA; DNA: TGCGCCAGCAGCGGACTAGCGGGAGGCCTGGGGGGAGAGACCCAGTACTTC; CDR3: CASSGLAGGLGGETQYF
D: NA; J: TRBJ2-5; V: TRBV9; size: few; DNA: TGTGCCAGCAGCGTAGTTGGTCAAGAGACCCAGTACTTC; CDR3: CASSVVGQETQYF
D: TRBD2; J: TRBJ2-2; V: TRBV5-1; size: NA; DNA: TGCGCCAGCAGCTCGGGGAGCGGGAGGAGCGCCGGGGAGCTGTTTTTT; CDR3: CASSSGSGRSAGELFF
D: TRBD1; J: TRBJ2-7; V: TRBV3-1; size: many; DNA: TGTGCCAGCAGTTTTACAGGGGACGAGCAGTACTTC; CDR3: CASSFTGDEQYF